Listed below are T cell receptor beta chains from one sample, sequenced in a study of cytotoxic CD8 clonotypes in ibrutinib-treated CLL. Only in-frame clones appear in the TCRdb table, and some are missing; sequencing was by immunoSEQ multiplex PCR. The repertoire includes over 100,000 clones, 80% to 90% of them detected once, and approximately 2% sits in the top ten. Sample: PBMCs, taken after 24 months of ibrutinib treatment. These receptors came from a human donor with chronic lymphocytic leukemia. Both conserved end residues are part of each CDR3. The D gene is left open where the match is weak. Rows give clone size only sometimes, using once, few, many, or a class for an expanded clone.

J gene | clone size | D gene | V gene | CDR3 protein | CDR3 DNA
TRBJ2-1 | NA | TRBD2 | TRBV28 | CASTSSGRESSYNEQFF | TGTGCCAGCACCTCTAGCGGGAGGGAAAGCTCCTACAATGAGCAGTTCTTC
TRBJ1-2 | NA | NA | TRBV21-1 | CASSKVLEPGYGYTF | TGTGCCAGCAGCAAAGTTTTAGAGCCAGGCTATGGCTACACCTTC
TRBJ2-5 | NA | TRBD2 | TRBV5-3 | CARSLGASGDVNQETQYF | TGTGCCAGAAGCTTGGGGGCTAGCGGGGACGTTAACCAAGAGACCCAGTACTTC
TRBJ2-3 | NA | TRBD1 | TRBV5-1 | CASSSSDPGQGRYTQYF | TGCGCCAGCAGCTCGTCAGACCCGGGACAGGGGCGATATACGCAGTATTTT
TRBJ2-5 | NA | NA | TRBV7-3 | CASSLDGRASQETQYF | TGTGCCAGCAGCTTAGATGGTCGTGCTTCACAAGAGACCCAGTACTTC
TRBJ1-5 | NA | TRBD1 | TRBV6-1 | CASSEARRGDSNQPQHF | TGTGCCAGCAGTGAAGCCCGCAGGGGGGATAGCAATCAGCCCCAGCATTTT
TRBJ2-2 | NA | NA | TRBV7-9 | CASSFASGTNTGELFF | TGTGCCAGCAGCTTCGCCTCCGGCACGAACACCGGGGAGCTGTTTTTT
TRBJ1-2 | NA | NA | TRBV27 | CASRGREVYGYTF | TGTGCCAGCAGGGGGCGGGAGGTCTATGGCTACACCTTC
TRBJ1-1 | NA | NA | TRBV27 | CASRLTEKGGTEAFF | TGTGCCAGCAGGCTAACTGAGAAAGGGGGAACTGAAGCTTTCTTT
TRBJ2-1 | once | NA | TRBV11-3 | CASSLVPGRNEQFF | TGTGCCAGCAGCTTGGTCCCGGGTCGGAATGAGCAGTTCTTC
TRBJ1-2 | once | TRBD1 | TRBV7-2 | CASSLKTRTLGQGGGGYTF | TGTGCCAGCAGCTTAAAAACCAGAACCTTGGGACAGGGAGGTGGGGGCTACACCTTC
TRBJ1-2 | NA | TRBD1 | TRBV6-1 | CASSEARHSGGLVF | TGTGCCAGCAGTGAAGCGCGGCACTCAGGGGGCTTGGTCTTC
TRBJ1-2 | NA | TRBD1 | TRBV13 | CASSLRDRNYGYTF | TGTGCCAGCAGCTTACGGGACAGGAACTATGGCTACACCTTC
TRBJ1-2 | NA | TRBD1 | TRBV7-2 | CASSLVRTGGGYTF | TGTGCCAGCAGCTTAGTTAGGACAGGGGGTGGCTACACCTTC
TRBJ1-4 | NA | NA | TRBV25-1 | CASTQGLGEKLFF | TGTGCCAGCACGCAGGGGTTAGGTGAAAAACTGTTTTTT
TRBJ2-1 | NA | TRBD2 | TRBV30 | CAWSGGGLARNEQFF | TGTGCCTGGAGTGGGGGTGGACTAGCGCGGAATGAGCAGTTCTTC
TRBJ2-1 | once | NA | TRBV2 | CASSVGIAAYNEQFF | TGTGCCAGCAGTGTCGGAATAGCGGCGTACAATGAGCAGTTCTTC
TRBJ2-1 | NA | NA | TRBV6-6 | CASSLLFNEQFF | TGTGCCAGCAGTCTACTGTTTAATGAGCAGTTCTTC
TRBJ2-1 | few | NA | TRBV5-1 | CASSLRSTYSEQFF | TGCGCCAGCAGCTTGCGATCTACCTACAGTGAGCAGTTCTTC
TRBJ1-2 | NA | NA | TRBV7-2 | CASSLGRDYGYTF | TGTGCCAGCAGCTTAGGAAGGGACTATGGCTACACCTTC
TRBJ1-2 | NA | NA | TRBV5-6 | CASSLDGYGYTF | TGTGCCAGCAGCTTGGACGGCTATGGCTACACCTTC
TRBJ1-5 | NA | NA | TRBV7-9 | CASSPGEQPQHF | TGTGCCAGCAGCCCCGGCGAACAGCCCCAGCATTTT
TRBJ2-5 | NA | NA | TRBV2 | CASSELTGETQYF | TGTGCCAGCAGTGAGTTGACGGGAGAGACCCAGTACTTC
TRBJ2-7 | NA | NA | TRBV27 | CASSSRTGGEQYF | TGTGCCAGCAGTTCCCGGACAGGAGGGGAGCAGTACTTC
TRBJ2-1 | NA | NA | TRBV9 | CASSVEDSHNEQFF | TGTGCCAGCAGCGTAGAAGACAGCCACAATGAGCAGTTCTTC
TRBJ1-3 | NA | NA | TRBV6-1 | CASSVSGNTIYF | TGTGCCAGCAGTGTCTCTGGAAACACCATATATTTT
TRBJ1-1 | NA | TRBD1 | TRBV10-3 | CAISDMDRGNTEAFF | TGTGCCATCAGTGACATGGACAGGGGAAACACTGAAGCTTTCTTT
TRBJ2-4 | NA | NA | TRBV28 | CASSFRSGAKNIQYF | TGTGCCAGCAGTTTTCGGTCAGGGGCCAAAAACATTCAGTACTTC
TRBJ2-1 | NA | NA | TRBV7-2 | CASSLAGPGTNEQFF | TGTGCCAGCAGCTTAGCAGGGCCAGGTACCAATGAGCAGTTCTTC
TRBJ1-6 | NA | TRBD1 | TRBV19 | CASSGQGKSPLHF | TGTGCCAGCAGTGGACAGGGGAAGTCACCCCTCCACTTT
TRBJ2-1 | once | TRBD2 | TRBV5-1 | CASSRGLAGDEQFF | TGCGCCAGCAGCAGAGGACTAGCGGGAGACGAGCAGTTCTTC
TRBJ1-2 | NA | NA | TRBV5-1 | CASSLIQPRNYGYTF | TGCGCCAGCAGCTTGATCCAGCCACGAAACTATGGCTACACCTTC
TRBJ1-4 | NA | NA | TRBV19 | CASSVLNEKLFF | TGTGCCAGTAGCGTGCTGAATGAAAAACTGTTTTTT
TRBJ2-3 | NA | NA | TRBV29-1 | CSVDQAGHGTDTQYF | TGCAGCGTTGATCAGGCAGGGCATGGCACAGATACGCAGTATTTT
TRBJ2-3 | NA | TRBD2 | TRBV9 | CASSALAGGADTQYF | TGTGCCAGCAGCGCCTTAGCGGGGGGGGCCGATACGCAGTATTTT
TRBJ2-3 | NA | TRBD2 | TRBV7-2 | CASSLAAGGPADTQYF | TGTGCCAGCAGCTTAGCGGCGGGGGGGCCGGCAGATACGCAGTATTTT
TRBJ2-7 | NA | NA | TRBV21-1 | CASVPGGGTTQDEQYF | TGTGCCAGCGTCCCAGGGGGGGGCACTACCCAAGACGAGCAGTACTTC
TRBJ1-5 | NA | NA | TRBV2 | CASSDNSNQPQHF | TGTGCCAGCAGTGATAATAGCAATCAGCCCCAGCATTTT
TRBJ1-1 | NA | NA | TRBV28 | CASSYPYGENTEAFF | TGTGCCAGCAGTTACCCCTATGGGGAGAACACTGAAGCTTTCTTT
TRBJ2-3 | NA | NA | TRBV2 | CASSEVAGYTDTQYF | TGTGCCAGCAGTGAAGTGGCGGGTTACACAGATACGCAGTATTTT
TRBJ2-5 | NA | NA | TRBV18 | CASSPLEKETQYF | TGTGCCAGCTCGCCCCTAGAGAAAGAGACCCAGTACTTC
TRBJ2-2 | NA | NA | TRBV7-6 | CASSPTNTGELFF | TGTGCCAGCAGCCCTACAAACACCGGGGAGCTGTTTTTT
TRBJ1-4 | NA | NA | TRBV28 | CALCGGFCEKLFF | TGTGCCCTATGTGGCGGTTTTTGCGAAAAACTGTTTTTT
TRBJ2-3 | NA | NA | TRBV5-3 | CARTAADTQYF | TGTGCCAGAACGGCGGCAGATACGCAGTATTTT
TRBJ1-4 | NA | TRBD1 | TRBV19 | CATRTGRGEKLFF | TGTGCCACTAGGACAGGGAGAGGCGAAAAACTGTTTTTT
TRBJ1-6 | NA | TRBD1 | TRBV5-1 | CASSLELGGGNSPLHF | TGCGCCAGCAGCTTGGAGTTAGGGGGCGGTAATTCACCCCTCCACTTT
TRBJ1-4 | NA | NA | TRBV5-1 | CASSPDKGGGGNEKLFF | TGCGCCAGCAGCCCGGACAAGGGCGGAGGGGGTAATGAAAAACTGTTTTTT
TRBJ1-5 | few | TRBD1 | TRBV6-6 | CASSWTGDDQPQHF | TGTGCCAGCAGTTGGACAGGAGACGATCAGCCCCAGCATTTT